Presented here are 4 T cell receptor beta chains from one specimen sequenced in a study of siplizumab effects on memory and regulatory T cells. Sequenced by immunoSEQ multiplex PCR; TCRdb stores in-frame clones only, minus some. The data contain around 100,000 clones, 94% of them singletons. Sequences were obtained from non-Treg CD4+ T cells sorted from blood. The receptors originated from a human donor in good health.

The chain has TRBV14 and TRBJ2-5, with D perhaps TRBD2 (5 bases). The germline gives CDR1 SGHDN, CDR2 FVKESK. This CDR3 spans 17 amino acids. Trimming took 0 bases from V and 5 from J, leaving 19 bases between them. The CDR3 loop reads CASSQDFGYRDEETQYF. CDR3 bases: TGTGCCAGCAGCCAAGATTTCGGCTATCGGGATGAGGAGACCCAGTACTTC.

The chain carries TRBV6-5 and TRBJ2-7; D not resolved. Between the trimmed V and J ends, which lost 0 bases and 0 bases, there was a span of 9 bases. The length of the CDR3 is 15 residues. Germline V gene sequence: CDR1 MNHEY, CDR2 SVGAGI. The CDR3 here is CASSYSSAYSYEQYF. The CDR3 DNA follows: TGTGCCAGCAGTTACTCGAGCGCGTACTCCTACGAGCAGTACTTC.

The chain combines TRBV15 with TRBJ1-1; D ambiguous. V was clipped by 5 bases and J by 0 bases, with 10 bases between them. This CDR3 region has 14 residues. Germline assignment: CDR1 LNHNV and CDR2 YYDKDF (reference sequence). The chain's CDR3 is CATSDRRMNTEAFF. The CDR3 DNA reads TGTGCCACCAGCGACCGACGGATGAACACTGAAGCTTTCTTT.

The chain is built from TRBV7-3 and TRBJ2-5; possibly TRBD2 for D (6 bases). V gave up 2 bases and J gave up 4 bases, with 11 bases separating them. Germline-derived CDR1 and CDR2 are SGHTA and FQGTGA. The CDR3 has 14 residues. This CDR3 reads CASSLLPGRETQYF. For the CDR3, the DNA is TGTGCCAGCAGCTTATTGCCCGGGAGAGAGACCCAGTACTTC.